The T cell receptor beta chain under discussion was sequenced for a study of response to subunit inactivated influenza vaccine. With regard to this clonotype: Its specificity is unknown.

V lost 1 base to trimming and J lost 1 base, with 11 bases between them. The CDR3 contains 17 residues. Germline V CDR1 and CDR2: LGHNA, YSLEER. TCRdb re-called the RT-PCR reads with MiXCR, one entry per CDR3 protein. The sample yields about 520,000 distinct CDR3 sequences, roughly 25% seen once. Study-wide results and caveats: Researchers suggested that each seasonal influenza vaccination recruits few new T cells.

The sequences come from CD4+ T cells sorted from PBMCs, collected 5 days after vaccination. This TCR was sampled from a man in his fifties or sixties who received an inactivated influenza vaccine. This rearrangement joins TRBV4-3 to TRBJ2-6, with D perhaps TRBD1 or TRBD2 (5 bases each). CDR3 sequence reads: CASSQVGRGSGANVLTF. The CDR3 DNA reads as TGCGCCAGCAGCCAAGTGGGACGAGGGTCTGGGGCCAACGTCCTGACTTTC.